A single sample gave rise to the 27 T cell receptor beta chains below, sequenced in a study of blood T cell repertoires in COVID-19. Libraries were prepared by immunoSEQ multiplex PCR; TCRdb keeps only in-frame clonotypes and omits some of them. The sample gives 65,000 to 100,000 clones, 84% of which show up once; under 15% is in the top ten. Specimen: peripheral blood. The receptors were sampled from a human donor in a cohort sampled during active COVID-19.

The CDR3 DNA follows: TGTGCCACCAGCAGAGGCGGGGATTTAGAGCAGTTCTTC. It specifies CATSRGGDLEQFF. This sequence joins TRBV15 and TRBJ2-1; tentatively, D is TRBD2 (6 bases). This CDR3 is built from 13 residues. The germline V and J ends were trimmed by 1 base and 10 bases, with 11 bases remaining between them. Germline loops: CDR1 LNHNV, CDR2 YYDKDF (reference sequence).

In this sample, this clone turned up once. The chain combines TRBV11-3 with TRBJ2-2, with 8 positions matching TRBD2. V lost 6 bases, J lost 5 bases, and 11 bases stayed unmatched. This CDR3 has 16 amino acids. Germline V CDR1 and CDR2: SGHNT, YENEEA. The CDR3 protein is CASSIIGGARTGELFF. The CDR3, as DNA: TGTGCCAGCAGTATAATCGGGGGGGCTCGGACCGGGGAGCTGTTTTTT.

V gene TRBV2 combines with J gene TRBJ2-3, with TRBD1 matching over 8 bases. This CDR3 is built from 15 residues. The germline V gene encodes CDR1 SNHLY and CDR2 FYNNEI. V was clipped by 5 bases and J by 4 bases; unmatched bases: 8. CDR3 in amino acids: CASSRQGARADTQYF. The CDR3 nucleotides read TGTGCCAGCAGTAGGCAGGGGGCGAGGGCAGATACGCAGTATTTT.

The chain recombines TRBV5-1 with TRBJ1-1; D is unresolved. The CDR3 contains 15 residues. Trimming took 4 bases from V and 6 from J, leaving 19 bases between them. Germline V gene sequence: CDR1 SGHRS, CDR2 YFSETQ. CDR3 in amino acids: CASSPETGIRAEAFF. DNA for the CDR3: TGCGCCAGCAGCCCTGAGACCGGGATAAGGGCTGAAGCTTTCTTT.

This rearrangement joins TRBV4-2 to TRBJ2-3; D possibly corresponds to TRBD2 (7 bases). Germline lookup yields CDR1 LGHNA and CDR2 YNFKEQ. V shed 6 bases and J shed 3 bases, with 19 bases lying between them. This CDR3 contains 16 residues. The CDR3 sequence is CASSRRGGWGTDTQYF. In DNA form, the CDR3 reads TGTGCCAGCAGTCGGAGGGGGGGCTGGGGAACAGATACGCAGTATTTT.

The V gene is TRBV21-1, the J gene TRBJ2-2; the table's D call of TRBD2 was not tested on the DNA. TRBV21-1 is termed a pseudogene. The CDR3 runs to 19 residues. The CDR3 DNA follows: TGTGCCAGCAGCGCTAGAAAAATAGGGAGAAAGGTTAACACCGGGGAGCTGTTTTTT. Its protein product is CASSARKIGRKVNTGELFF.

The chain has TRBV2 and TRBJ2-4; 8 nucleotides match TRBD1. The CDR3 has 13 amino acids. CDR1 is SNHLY and CDR2 is FYNNEI in the germline V gene. Losses at the gene ends were 6 bases for V and 9 bases for J; bases not matched to a gene: 7. The DNA of the CDR3 is TGTGCCAGCAGAAGAGGACAGGGCGGCATTCAGTACTTC. Amino acid sequence: CASRRGQGGIQYF.

The CDR3 is CASSLPSGGAHEQFF. The DNA of the CDR3 is TGTGCCAGCAGCTTACCTAGCGGGGGGGCCCATGAGCAGTTCTTC. V is TRBV5-4 and J is TRBJ2-1, with 12 bases lining up with TRBD2. V shed 2 bases, J shed 8 bases, and the junction held 5 bases outside the gene matches. Germline lookup yields CDR1 SGHNT and CDR2 YYREEE (reference sequence). The CDR3 covers 15 residues.

This sequence joins TRBV5-1 and TRBJ2-7; TRBD2 matches at 9 bases. V lost 0 bases and J lost 0; bases outside the gene matches: 1. This CDR3 is 15 amino acids long. Germline values: CDR1 SGHRS, CDR2 YFSETQ. CDR3 residues: CASSLGLADSYEQYF. CDR3 coding DNA: TGCGCCAGCAGCTTGGGACTAGCGGACTCCTACGAGCAGTACTTC. Variable domain in full (rest from reference TRBV5-1 and TRBJ2-7): KAGVTQTPRYLIKTRGQQVTLSCSPISGHRSVSWYQQTPGQGLQFLFEYFSETQRNKGNFPGRFSGRQFSNSRSEMNVSTLELGDSALYLCASSLGLADSYEQYFGPGTRLTVT.

This chain uses TRBV4-2 with TRBJ2-1; 12 nucleotides line up with TRBD2. This CDR3 region has 18 residues. Germline V gene data show CDR1 as LGHNA and CDR2 as YNFKEQ. V lost 1 base to trimming and J lost 3 bases; unmatched junction nucleotides: 7. CDR3 sequence reads: CASSQGSASGGVYNEQFF. CDR3 nucleotides: TGTGCCAGCAGCCAAGGTTCGGCTAGCGGGGGGGTCTACAATGAGCAGTTCTTC.

J is TRBJ1-5 and V is TRBV6-1, with D unclear. Germline loops: CDR1 MNHNS, CDR2 SASEGT. This CDR3 region has 14 residues. V gave up 1 base and J gave up 4 bases, with 8 bases separating them. This CDR3 reads CASSEGHLNQPQHF. CDR3 nucleotides: TGTGCCAGCAGTGAAGGGCACCTTAATCAGCCCCAGCATTTT.

The chain couples TRBV19 to TRBJ1-1; TRBD1 aligns across 8 bases. CDR3 length: 14 amino acids. Germline V lookup: CDR1 LNHDA, CDR2 SQIVND (reference sequence). The V segment lost 5 bases and the J segment 5 bases; nucleotides outside the gene matches: 7. Here the CDR3 DNA reads TGTGCCAGTAGTGGCTCAGGGGGCTATACTGAAGCTTTCTTT. Its translation: CASSGSGGYTEAFF. The variable domain in full, completed from reference TRBV19 and TRBJ1-1, reads DGGITQSPKYLFRKEGQNVTLSCEQNLNHDAMYWYRQDPGQGLRLIYYSQIVNDFQKGDIAEGYSVSREKKESFPLTVTSAQKNPTAFYLCASSGSGGYTEAFFGQGTRLTVV.

The V gene is TRBV5-1, the J gene TRBJ1-4, with 7 bases identical to TRBD1. V dropped 0 bases and J dropped 5; count of bases not matched to a gene: 4. The CDR3 is 15 residues long. The V gene's germline CDR1 is SGHRS and CDR2 YFSETQ. CDR3 bases: TGCGCCAGCAGCTTGGACAGGGGCCTCAATGAAAAACTGTTTTTT. Amino acid sequence: CASSLDRGLNEKLFF. Full variable domain (outside the CDR3, taken from reference TRBV5-1 and TRBJ1-4): KAGVTQTPRYLIKTRGQQVTLSCSPISGHRSVSWYQQTPGQGLQFLFEYFSETQRNKGNFPGRFSGRQFSNSRSEMNVSTLELGDSALYLCASSLDRGLNEKLFFGSGTQLSVL.

The chain couples TRBV25-1 to TRBJ1-4; D might be TRBD1 (5 bases). The germline V gene has CDR1 MGHDK and CDR2 SYGVNS. Trimming shortened V by 1 base and J by 8 bases, and 17 bases separated the two germline ends. The CDR3 is 16 amino acids. DNA for the CDR3: TGTGCCAGCAGTGAATTGGGGGGACCAAAAGGGGAAAAACTGTTTTTT. Translation: CASSELGGPKGEKLFF. The whole variable domain, filled in from reference TRBV25-1 and TRBJ1-4, reads EADIYQTPRYLVIGTGKKITLECSQTMGHDKMYWYQQDPGMELHLIHYSYGVNSTEKGDLSSESTVSRIRTEHFPLTLESARPSHTSQYLCASSELGGPKGEKLFFGSGTQLSVL.

This rearrangement joins TRBV27 to TRBJ1-3; 7 nucleotides line up with TRBD1. Per the germline V gene, CDR1 is MNHEY and CDR2 is SMNVEV (reference sequence). V dropped 0 bases and J dropped 1; count of bases not matched to a gene: 3. This CDR3 is built from 16 residues. The CDR3 nucleotides read TGTGCCAGCAGTTTATCCTCGACAGGGTCTGGAAACACCATATATTTT. Translation gives CASSLSSTGSGNTIYF.

V gene TRBV5-4 combines with J gene TRBJ2-3, with D perhaps matching TRBD1 (5 bases). Trimming shortened V by 4 bases and J by 2 bases, and 17 bases separated the two germline ends. Germline-derived CDR1 and CDR2 are SGHNT and YYREEE (reference sequence). This CDR3 spans 16 amino acids. CDR3 nucleotide sequence: TGTGCCAGCAGCCGCTCTGGGCAGGGTGTCACAGATACGCAGTATTTT. Residues: CASSRSGQGVTDTQYF. The full variable domain, its missing parts supplied by reference TRBV5-4 and TRBJ2-3, is ETGVTQSPTHLIKTRGQQVTLRCSSQSGHNTVSWYQQALGQGPQFIFQYYREEENGRGNFPPRFSGLQFPNYSSELNVNALELDDSALYLCASSRSGQGVTDTQYFGPGTRLTVL.

The chain carries TRBV28 and TRBJ1-5; no firm D call. The CDR3 spans 15 residues. The V and J ends lost 3 bases and 0 bases respectively, with 9 bases between them. From germline, CDR1 is MDHEN and CDR2 SYDVKM. The CDR3 spells CASSLSRNSNQPQHF. CDR3 DNA: TGTGCCAGCAGTTTGTCCAGGAATAGCAATCAGCCCCAGCATTTT.

The chain combines TRBV5-4 with TRBJ2-1; 9 positions match TRBD1. The germline CDR1 and CDR2 sequences are SGHNT and YYREEE (reference sequence). This CDR3 comprises 14 residues. After removal of 2 bases from V and 5 bases from J, the junction contained 2 bases not matched to a gene. CDR3 sequence reads: CASSFRTGDNEQFF. CDR3 coding DNA: TGTGCCAGCAGCTTTAGGACAGGGGACAATGAGCAGTTCTTC.

The genes are TRBV5-1 and TRBJ1-1, with TRBD1 matching over 10 bases. The CDR3 covers 14 residues. The V gene's germline CDR1 is SGHRS and CDR2 YFSETQ. The trim removed 7 bases at V and 5 bases at J, leaving 8 bases unmatched. CDR3 nucleotide sequence: TGCGCCAGCCGAATAGACAGGGGGCGAACTGAAGCTTTCTTT. The encoded protein is CASRIDRGRTEAFF.

The chain has TRBV5-1 and TRBJ2-2; 7 bases are a match to TRBD1. The CDR3 length is 16 residues. The ends lost 4 bases at V and 2 bases at J; junction bases unmatched: 8. From germline, CDR1 is SGHRS and CDR2 YFSETQ. The CDR3 DNA is TGCGCCAGCAGCACCCTCGGGACAGAAAACACCGGGGAGCTGTTTTTT. Protein product: CASSTLGTENTGELFF.

The rearrangement uses TRBV28 and TRBJ2-3; TRBD2 matches 8 bases. CDR3 length equals 16 residues. With 5 bases clipped from V and 2 bases from J, the junction kept 9 bases outside the gene matches. Germline-derived CDR1 and CDR2 are MDHEN and SYDVKM. The CDR3 DNA follows: TGTGCCAGCAGTAAGACTAGCGTCTTCGTCACAGATACGCAGTATTTT. Its translation: CASSKTSVFVTDTQYF.

This chain links TRBV2 with TRBJ2-3; D remains unclear. From germline, CDR1 is SNHLY and CDR2 FYNNEI. The germline V and J ends were trimmed by 5 bases and 2 bases, with 5 bases remaining between them. The length of the CDR3 is 12 residues. The CDR3 nucleotides read TGTGCCAGCAGTTATATCACAGATACGCAGTATTTT. This gives the protein CASSYITDTQYF.

V gene TRBV19 combines with J gene TRBJ2-6, with no clear D. V shed 2 bases and J shed 7 bases, with 12 bases lying between them. The CDR3 is 15 residues long. Germline V gene lookup returns CDR1 LNHDA and CDR2 SQIVND (reference sequence). The CDR3 nucleotides are TGTGCCAGTAGTATATTAACTCTGGGCGCCAACGTCCTGACTTTC. It specifies CASSILTLGANVLTF.

The chain recombines TRBV7-9 with TRBJ1-2; unclear D gene. The CDR3 totals 13 residues. V lost 4 bases to trimming and J lost 6 bases, with 12 bases between them. Germline values: CDR1 SEHNR, CDR2 FQNEAQ (reference sequence). The chain's CDR3 is CASSSGYRDGYTF. CDR3 in DNA: TGTGCCAGCAGCTCGGGATATAGGGATGGCTACACCTTC.

Only one count was recorded for this clone. V and J are TRBV2 and TRBJ1-5; the D is unclear. With 5 bases removed from V and 6 bases from J, the gap between germline ends came to 14 bases. Germline V gene data show CDR1 as SNHLY and CDR2 as FYNNEI. The CDR3 totals 14 residues. DNA for the CDR3: TGTGCCAGCAGTTTGCTACGGGTGTCTCAGCCCCAGCATTTT. This encodes CASSLLRVSQPQHF. Full variable domain (remainder filled in from reference TRBV2 and TRBJ1-5): EPEVTQTPSHQVTQMGQEVILRCVPISNHLYFYWYRQILGQKVEFLVSFYNNEISEKSEIFDDQFSVERPDGSNFTLKIRSTKLEDSAMYFCASSLLRVSQPQHFGDGTRLSIL.

The genes are TRBV19 and TRBJ2-7; 7 nucleotides agree with TRBD1. The CDR3 runs to 15 residues. Germline CDR1 LNHDA, CDR2 SQIVND (reference sequence). The V and J ends lost 5 bases and 6 bases, in that order; junction bases with no gene match: 13. The CDR3 here is CASSSGTAAESEQYF. Here the CDR3 DNA reads TGTGCCAGTAGTTCGGGGACAGCGGCAGAGTCCGAGCAGTACTTC.

This clone was detected only once. The CDR3 loop reads CASSYLQVLGEAFF. CDR3 sequence (DNA): TGTGCCAGCAGTTACTTACAGGTTCTTGGGGAAGCTTTCTTT. The chain employs TRBV6-2 or TRBV6-3 and TRBJ1-1; perhaps TRBD1 as D (5 bases). CDR3 length: 14 amino acids. The germline CDR1 and CDR2 sequences are MNHEY and SVGEGT. Trimming shortened V by 1 base and J by 8 bases, and 14 bases separated the two germline ends.